Sequencing of this T cell receptor (beta chain) was carried out in a study of blood T cell repertoires in COVID-19 (dated by TCRdb to between 2020 and 2021). The study in broad terms: Collaborator samples came from the United States, Italy and Spain and covered acute and convalescent phases of COVID-19. Sample metadata almost always included a de-identified subject ID, COVID-19 status, age in years and sex. Samples were obtained from the ongoing ImmuneRACE study (first 160 participants) and from 1,254 subjects provided by 6 global collaborators. Where available, HLA class I and class II types were obtained from metadata supplied by the sample provider rather than from assay-based typing. The material from the prospective study consisted of cDNA or gDNA derived from T cells, B-cell-depleted T cells, or PBMCs. The repertoires were released in a freely available public database intended as a resource for research on the immune response to SARS-CoV-2. The dataset comprised deeply sampled blood TCRbeta repertoires from subjects exposed to, actively infected with, or recovered from COVID-19.

What the study reported, not specific to this receptor: The amount of clinical and demographic metadata varied by source and participant and was provided uncurated.

This clone was counted once. The target of this receptor is not known. Qualities for individual bases were not recorded, and no much larger clone is one base off. CDR1 and CDR2 (SQVTM, ANQGSEA) derive from the germline V gene. Counted from cysteine to phenylalanine, this CDR3 has 13 amino acids. The CDR3 DNA has 39 bases and is translated from base 1. Trimming leaves V shorter by 7 bases and J shorter by 3 bases, with the junction holding 5 bases beyond the gene matches. TCRbeta CDR3 regions were amplified from genomic DNA using the immunoSEQ Assay, a bias-controlled multiplex PCR. Processing in the source paper ran as follows. The number of nucleated cells in each sample was estimated by amplification of reference gene primers within the assay. To quantify the absolute abundance of each unique TCRbeta CDR3 rearrangement, sequence reads were collapsed and filtered. For each sample, productive Simpson clonality was calculated by taking the square root of Simpson's diversity index across productive rearrangements. Here the immuneACCESS table is served through TCRdb, limited to in-frame sequences with V and J called. Missing clones are a known gap in these copies; in checked studies unresolved V genes cover under half, and the rest lacks a known reason. V and J calls and clone size are given by that table; D and trimming were obtained from the DNA. The sample contains some 57,000 clones, over 75% of them found a single time. The ten biggest clones cover around 9.6% of the sample.

The collaborating institutions used their own protocols to collect whole blood in K2EDTA tubes. For TCRbeta analysis, collaborator samples were shipped as frozen whole blood, as isolated PBMCs, or as DNA extracted from either sample type. This sequence uses TRBV29-1 and TRBJ2-1, and 8 junctional nucleotides match TRBD2. Sample: peripheral blood. The clonotype was recovered from a human donor in a cohort sampled during active COVID-19. The CDR3 region has the sequence CSASGLIYNEQFF. Read as DNA, the sequence is TGCAGCGCTAGCGGGCTAATCTACAATGAGCAGTTCTTC.